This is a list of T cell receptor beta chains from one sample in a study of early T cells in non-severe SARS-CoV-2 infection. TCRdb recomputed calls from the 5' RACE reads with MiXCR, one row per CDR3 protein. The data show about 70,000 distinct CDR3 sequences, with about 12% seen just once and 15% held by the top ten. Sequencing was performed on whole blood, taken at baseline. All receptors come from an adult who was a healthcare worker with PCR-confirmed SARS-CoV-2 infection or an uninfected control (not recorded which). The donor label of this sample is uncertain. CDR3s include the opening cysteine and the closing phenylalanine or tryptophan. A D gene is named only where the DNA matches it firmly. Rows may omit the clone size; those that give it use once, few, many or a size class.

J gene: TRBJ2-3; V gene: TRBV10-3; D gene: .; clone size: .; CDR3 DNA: TGTGCCATCAGTCGTGGAACAGGGGGGGCAGATACGCAGTATTTT; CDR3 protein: CAISRGTGGADTQYF
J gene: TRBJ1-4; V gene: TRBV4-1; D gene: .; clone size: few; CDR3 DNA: TGCGCCAGCAGCCAAGATCGAGGGGCAACTAATGAAAAACTGTTTTTT; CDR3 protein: CASSQDRGATNEKLFF
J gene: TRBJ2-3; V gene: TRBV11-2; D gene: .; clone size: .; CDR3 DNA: TGTGCCAGCAGCTTAGATCGGTCAGATACGCAGTATTTT; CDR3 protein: CASSLDRSDTQYF
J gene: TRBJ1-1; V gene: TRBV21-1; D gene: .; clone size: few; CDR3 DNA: TGTGCCAGCAGCATGCAGGTGCGGGGCACTGAAGCTTTCTTT; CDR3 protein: CASSMQVRGTEAFF
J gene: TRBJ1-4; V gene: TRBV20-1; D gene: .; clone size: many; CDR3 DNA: TGCAGTGCTAGAGATCTGCGGAATGAAAAACTGTTTTTT; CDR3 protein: CSARDLRNEKLFF
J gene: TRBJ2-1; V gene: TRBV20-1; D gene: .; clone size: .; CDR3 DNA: TGCAGTGCTATCGATATGTCATCCTACAATGAGCAGTTCTTC; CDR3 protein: CSAIDMSSYNEQFF
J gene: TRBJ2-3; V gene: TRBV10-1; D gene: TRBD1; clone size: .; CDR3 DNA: TGCGCCAGCAGTGAGTCGATGTTCGGGGACAGACCAGATACGCAGTATTTT; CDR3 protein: CASSESMFGDRPDTQYF
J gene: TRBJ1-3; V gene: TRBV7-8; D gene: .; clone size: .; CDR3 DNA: TGTGCCAGCAGAGAGATCGGACGGAACTCTGGAAACACCATATATTTT; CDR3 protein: CASREIGRNSGNTIYF
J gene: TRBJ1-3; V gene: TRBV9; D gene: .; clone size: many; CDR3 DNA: TGTGCCAGCAGCGTAGGAGGTTCTGGAAACACCGTATATTTT; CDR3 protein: CASSVGGSGNTVYF
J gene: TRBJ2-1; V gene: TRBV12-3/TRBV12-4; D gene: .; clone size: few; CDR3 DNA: TGTGCCAGCAGTTTAGTCGCGTACTACAATGAGCAGTTCTTC; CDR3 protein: CASSLVAYYNEQFF
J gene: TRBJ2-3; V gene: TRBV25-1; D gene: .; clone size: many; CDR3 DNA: TGTGCCAGCAGTGAATACGGGTCCGATACGCAGTATTTT; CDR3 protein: CASSEYGSDTQYF
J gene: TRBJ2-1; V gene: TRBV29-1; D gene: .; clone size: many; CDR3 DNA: TGCAGCGTTATAGCGGAGAAATCCTACAATGAGCAGTTCTTC; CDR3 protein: CSVIAEKSYNEQFF
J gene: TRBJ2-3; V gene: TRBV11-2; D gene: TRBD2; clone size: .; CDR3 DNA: TGTGCCAGCAGCTTTGGTCCGGCTAGCGGGAGGGATACGCAGTATTTT; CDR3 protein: CASSFGPASGRDTQYF
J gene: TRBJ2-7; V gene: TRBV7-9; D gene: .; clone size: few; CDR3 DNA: TGTGCCAGCAGCTCCCACCTAGGGGCAGACAGAGGGTCCTACGAGCAGTACTTC; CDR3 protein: CASSSHLGADRGSYEQYF
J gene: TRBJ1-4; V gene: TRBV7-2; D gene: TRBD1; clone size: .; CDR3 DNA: TGTGCCAGCAGCTTAGTCGCGACAGGGGTAGTAAAACTGTTTTTT; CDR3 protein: CASSLVATGVVKLFF
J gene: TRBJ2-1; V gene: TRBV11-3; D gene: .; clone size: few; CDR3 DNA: TGTGCCAGCAGCTTAGATCAGTGGGGTGAGCAGTTCTTC; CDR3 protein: CASSLDQWGEQFF
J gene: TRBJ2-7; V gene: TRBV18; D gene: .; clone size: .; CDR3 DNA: TGTGCCAGCTCACAATACACAGGCTACGAGCAGTACTTC; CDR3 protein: CASSQYTGYEQYF
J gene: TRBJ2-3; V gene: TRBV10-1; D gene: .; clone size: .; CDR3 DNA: TGCGCCAGCAGCCAGTATCCTCCAGATACGCAGTATTTT; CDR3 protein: CASSQYPPDTQYF
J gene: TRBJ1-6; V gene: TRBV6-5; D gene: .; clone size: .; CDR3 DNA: TGTGCCAGCAGTTCACACCAGGGAATAGGGCCCCTCCACTTT; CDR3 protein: CASSSHQGIGPLHF
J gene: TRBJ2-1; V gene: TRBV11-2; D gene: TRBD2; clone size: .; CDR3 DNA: TGTGCCAGCAGCTCTTGGGGGACTAGCGGTTACAATGAGCAGTTCTTC; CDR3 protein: CASSSWGTSGYNEQFF
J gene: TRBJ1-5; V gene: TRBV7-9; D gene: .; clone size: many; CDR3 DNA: TGTGCCAGCAGCCCAACAGGGTTCGGTCAGCCCCAGCATTTT; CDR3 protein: CASSPTGFGQPQHF
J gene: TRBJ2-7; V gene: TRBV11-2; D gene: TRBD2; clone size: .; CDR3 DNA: TGTGCCAGCAGCTTTCGATGGGGCGCGGGGGACCGTCTCTACGAGCAGTACTTC; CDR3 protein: CASSFRWGAGDRLYEQYF
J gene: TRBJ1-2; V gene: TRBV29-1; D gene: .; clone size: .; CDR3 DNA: TGCAGCACTACGGCGGACGTAGGCTACACCTTC; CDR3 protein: CSTTADVGYTF
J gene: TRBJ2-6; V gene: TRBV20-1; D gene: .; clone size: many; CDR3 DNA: TGCAGTGCTAGTCGCCCTGGGGCCAACGTCCTGACTTTC; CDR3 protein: CSASRPGANVLTF
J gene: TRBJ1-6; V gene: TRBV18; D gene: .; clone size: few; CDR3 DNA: TGTGCCAGCTCACCACAGGGCACCTATAATTCACCCCTCCACTTT; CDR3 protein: CASSPQGTYNSPLHF
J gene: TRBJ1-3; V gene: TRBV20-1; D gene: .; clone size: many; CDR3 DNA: TGCAGTGCTTGGCTAACTGGAAACACCATATATTTT; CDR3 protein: CSAWLTGNTIYF
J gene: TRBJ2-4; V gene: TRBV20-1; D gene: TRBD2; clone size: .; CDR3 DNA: TGCAGTGCTAGAAAGCGGGGGGGCCTAAACATTCAGTACTTC; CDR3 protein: CSARKRGGLNIQYF
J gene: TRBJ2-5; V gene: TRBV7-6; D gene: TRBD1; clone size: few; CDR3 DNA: TGTGCCAGCAGCTTAGGAGGGACAGGCGGGGAGACCCAGTACTTC; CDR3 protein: CASSLGGTGGETQYF
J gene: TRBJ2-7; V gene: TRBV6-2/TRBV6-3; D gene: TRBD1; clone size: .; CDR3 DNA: TGTGCCAGCGGACAGGGGGCATGGTACGAGCAGTACTTC; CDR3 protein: CASGQGAWYEQYF
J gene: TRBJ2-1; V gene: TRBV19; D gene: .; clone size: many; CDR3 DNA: TGTGCCAGTGTAACTGATACCCGACCCAATGAGCAGTTCTTC; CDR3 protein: CASVTDTRPNEQFF
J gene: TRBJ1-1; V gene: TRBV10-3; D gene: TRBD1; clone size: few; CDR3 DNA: TGTGCCATCAGGAAGGGGGACAGCTACACTGAAGCTTTCTTT; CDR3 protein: CAIRKGDSYTEAFF
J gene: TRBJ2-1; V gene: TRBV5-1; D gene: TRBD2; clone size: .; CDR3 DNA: TGCGCCAGCAGTCGGACTAGCGGGGCTTACAATGAGCAGTTCTTC; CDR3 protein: CASSRTSGAYNEQFF
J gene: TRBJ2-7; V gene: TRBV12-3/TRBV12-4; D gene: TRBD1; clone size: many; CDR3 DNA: TGTGCCAGCAGGGATGGGACAGGGGGCGCGGTGTCCGAGCAGTACTTC; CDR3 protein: CASRDGTGGAVSEQYF
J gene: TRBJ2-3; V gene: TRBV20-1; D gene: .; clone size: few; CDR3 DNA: TGCAGTGCTCAGGGAACAGATACGCAGTATTTT; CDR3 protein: CSAQGTDTQYF
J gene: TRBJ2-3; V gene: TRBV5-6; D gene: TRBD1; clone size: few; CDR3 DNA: TGTGCCAGCAGCTATGACAGGGCCGTAGATACGCAGTATTTT; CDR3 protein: CASSYDRAVDTQYF
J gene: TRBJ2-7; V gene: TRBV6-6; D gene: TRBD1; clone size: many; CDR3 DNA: TGTGCCAGCAGTTACTACCCCACCCTTGACAGGGTGTTCGACGAGCAGTACTTC; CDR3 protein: CASSYYPTLDRVFDEQYF
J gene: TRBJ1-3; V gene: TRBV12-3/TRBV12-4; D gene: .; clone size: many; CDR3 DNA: TGTGCCAGCAGTTTACAGGGCTCTGGAAACACCATATATTTT; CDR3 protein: CASSLQGSGNTIYF
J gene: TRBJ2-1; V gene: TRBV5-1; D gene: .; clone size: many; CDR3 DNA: TGCGCCAGCAGCTTGGCCGCCCAGAGATACAATGAGCAGTTCTTC; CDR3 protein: CASSLAAQRYNEQFF
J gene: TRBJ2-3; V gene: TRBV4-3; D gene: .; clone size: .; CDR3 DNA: TGCGCCAGCAGCCCCAACTTAGGCGCAGATACGCAGTATTTT; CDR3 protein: CASSPNLGADTQYF
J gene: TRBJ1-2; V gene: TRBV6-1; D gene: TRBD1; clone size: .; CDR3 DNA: TGTGCCAGCAGTGGCGTGTACCGGGACAGGGTCGCCTATGGCTACACCTTC; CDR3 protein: CASSGVYRDRVAYGYTF